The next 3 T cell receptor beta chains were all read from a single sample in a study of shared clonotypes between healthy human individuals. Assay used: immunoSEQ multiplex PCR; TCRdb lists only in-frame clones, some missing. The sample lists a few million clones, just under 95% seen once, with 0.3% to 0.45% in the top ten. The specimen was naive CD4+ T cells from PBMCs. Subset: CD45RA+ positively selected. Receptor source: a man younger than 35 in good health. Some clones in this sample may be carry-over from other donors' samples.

The CDR3 sequence is CASSDGTSGQETQYF. CDR3 nucleotides: TGTGCCAGCAGTGACGGGACTAGCGGCCAAGAGACCCAGTACTTC. The chain joins TRBV2 to TRBJ2-5; 11 bases are a match to TRBD2. V was pared by 3 bases and J by 1 base, with 1 base of the junction left unmatched. This CDR3 is 15 amino acids long. The germline V gene has CDR1 SNHLY and CDR2 FYNNEI.

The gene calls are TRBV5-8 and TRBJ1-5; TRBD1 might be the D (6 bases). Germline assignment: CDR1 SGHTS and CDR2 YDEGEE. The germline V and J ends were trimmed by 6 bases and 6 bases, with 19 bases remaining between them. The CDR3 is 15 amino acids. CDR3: CASTMKGGQGQPQHF. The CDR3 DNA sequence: TGTGCCAGCACCATGAAGGGGGGCCAAGGTCAGCCCCAGCATTTT.

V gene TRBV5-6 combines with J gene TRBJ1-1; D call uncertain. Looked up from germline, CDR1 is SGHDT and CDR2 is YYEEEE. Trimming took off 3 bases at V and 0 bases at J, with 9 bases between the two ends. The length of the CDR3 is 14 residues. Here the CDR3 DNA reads TGTGCCAGCAGCTCCGGGCCCTTGAACACTGAAGCTTTCTTT. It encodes CASSSGPLNTEAFF.